These 29 T cell receptor delta chains share one sample of origin, sequenced in a study of γδ T cells in repeated Plasmodium falciparum infection. Vgamma9/Vdelta2+ and Vdelta2-negative gammadelta T cells were flow-sorted from PBMC for bulk sequencing. TCRdb re-called clones from the multiplex PCR reads using CATT. The sample consists of under 60,000 delta-chain clones, 1.6% of them appearing once. The sequenced sample was gamma-delta T cells from blood. The receptors were sampled from a pool of human donors (malaria-infected and uninfected, not separated).

Note on this clone: The TCRdb protein, from a much larger clone, departs from this DNA's translation at residue 18, likely by read error; the protein shown derives from the DNA. This chain uses TRDV1 with TRDJ1; tentative D call: TRDD3 (5 bases). Since TCRdb gives no J gene, matching the DNA to germline was used here to assign it. CDR1 is TSWWSYY and CDR2 is QGS in the germline V gene. Trimming cost V 0 bases and J 0 bases, with 38 bases left between them. The CDR3 loop spans 25 amino acids. The CDR3 loop reads CALGELGRLGYSSSSGGRYTDKLIF. Here the CDR3 DNA reads TGTGCTCTTGGGGAACTAGGCAGGCTCGGCTACTCTAGCTCATCCGGGGGGCGGTACACCGATAAACTCATCTTT.

This clone was observed a few times. A far larger clone is just one base off, so this is likely a read error. The sample carries other DNA sequences with the same CDR3. The chain is built from TRDV1 and TRDJ4; the match to TRDD3 covers 13 bases. This CDR3 is 23 amino acids long. Germline V gene lookup returns CDR1 TSWWSYY and CDR2 QGS. J gave up 0 bases and V 3 bases, and 25 bases lay outside the gene matches. CDR3 protein: CALGELPTRSILGDTLTPRPLIF. CDR3 DNA sequence: TGTGCTCTTGGGGAGCTTCCAACCCGATCCATACTGGGGGATACGCTAACTCCCAGACCCCTGATCTTT.

In this sample, this clone turned up many times. The chain combines TRDV2 with TRDJ1; 10 bases line up with TRDD3. This CDR3 has 15 amino acids. J lost 3 bases, V lost 3 bases, and 6 bases had no gene match. Germline V lookup: CDR1 GEAIGNYY, CDR2 EKD. The DNA for the CDR3 is TGTGCCTGTGACTCATTGGGGGATACAGCCGATAAACTCATCTTT. This gives the protein CACDSLGDTADKLIF.

This clone has a handful of counts. A single base is all that separates this from a far larger clone, so a read error is likely. Other DNA sequences in the same sample also yield this CDR3. The rearrangement joins TRDV1 to TRDJ1, with 8 bases fitting TRDD2. TCRdb offers no J gene call, so here the DNA was matched to germline to obtain one. Germline lookup yields CDR1 TSWWSYY and CDR2 QGS. Trimming at V came to 0 bases and at J to 1 base, leaving 13 bases not matched to a gene. The CDR3 runs to 19 residues. The CDR3 region is CALGELHLPTKGSTDKLIF. The CDR3 coding sequence is TGTGCTCTTGGGGAACTTCATCTTCCTACAAAGGGTTCCACCGATAAACTCATCTTT.

This clone was seen more than once but under ten times. The TCRdb protein comes from a much larger clone and disagrees with this DNA's translation at residue 9, likely due to a read error; the protein given here is derived from the DNA. The chain employs TRDV1 and TRDJ1, with D perhaps TRDD2 (6 bases). The J gene comes from matching the DNA to germline here; TCRdb lacks it. Germline CDR1 is TSWWSYY and CDR2 is QGS. Trimming took 4 bases from V and 0 from J, leaving 18 bases between them. The length of the CDR3 is 17 residues. The CDR3 nucleotides read TGTGCTCTTGGGGTCCTACGTGGGCTACTTTACACCGATAAACTCATCTTT. Translating gives CALGVLRGLLYTDKLIF.

Notes on this clone: TCRdb attributes to this sequence the protein of a much larger clone, which differs from the DNA translation at residue 4; a read error is likely, and the protein displayed is translated from the DNA. V gene TRDV1 combines with J gene TRDJ1, with 12 bases lining up with TRDD3. Since TCRdb gives no J gene, matching the DNA to germline was used here to assign it. This CDR3 region has 16 residues. With V trimmed by 8 bases and J by 4 bases, 11 bases remained unmatched. The germline CDR1 and CDR2 sequences are TSWWSYY and QGS. The CDR3 DNA sequence: TGTGCTCTTAGGAATAACTGGGGGATACACGTCGATAAACTCATCTTT. Its protein product is CALRNNWGIHVDKLIF.

Turning to this clone: TCRdb's protein, taken from a much larger clone, differs from this DNA's translation at residue 12, likely owing to a read error; the protein displayed comes from the DNA. This chain's CDR3 is CASRRTGGLYTNKLIF. CDR3 DNA: TGTGCCTCCAGGAGAACTGGGGGACTGTACACCAATAAACTCATCTTT. The chain carries TRDV2 and TRDJ1, with 9 bases matching TRDD3. The J gene, left out of TCRdb, was set here by checking the DNA against germline. The CDR3 loop spans 16 amino acids. Germline V lookup: CDR1 GEAIGNYY, CDR2 EKD.

This clone rates as medium-sized. V is TRDV1 and J is TRDJ1; 12 nucleotides agree with TRDD3. J gave up 7 bases and V 5 bases, and 17 bases lay outside the gene matches. CDR1 and CDR2 from the germline V gene are TSWWSYY and QGS. CDR3 length: 18 residues. CDR3 coding DNA: TGTGCTCTTGGGAGCACCAAGGGGATCTGGGGGATACGAAGTAAACTCATCTTT. It encodes CALGSTKGIWGIRSKLIF.

This clone has a handful of counts. The protein that TCRdb holds for this DNA derives from a much larger clone and differs from the translated DNA at residue 8, which likely indicates a read error; the protein shown here is translated from the DNA. The gene calls are TRDV1 and TRDJ1; maybe TRDD3 (6 bases). TCRdb records no J gene; here it was assigned by comparing the DNA to germline. The germline V gene encodes CDR1 TSWWSYY and CDR2 QGS. V was cut by 0 bases and J by 0 bases, with 26 bases left in between. The CDR3 is made up of 21 amino acids. CDR3 nucleotides: TGTGCTCTTGGGGAACTAGATCTCTTTCTGGGCGATACGCTGTACACCGATAAACTCATCTTT. It encodes CALGELDLFLGDTLYTDKLIF.

This clone has a count of ten or more. The translation of this DNA and the TCRdb protein of a much larger clone differ at residue 5, probably owing to a read error; the protein shown here is translated from the DNA. The chain uses TRDV1 and TRDJ1; TRDD3 is a possible D gene (6 bases). The CDR3 runs 18 residues. CDR1 is TSWWSYY, CDR2 QGS, per germline. The V end was cut by 4 bases, the J end by 0 bases, with 21 bases between. The CDR3 sequence is CALGGWGSDPVYTDKLIF. In DNA form, the CDR3 reads TGTGCTCTTGGGGGATGGGGATCGGATCCCGTGTACACCGATAAACTCATCTTT.

A remark on this clone: A far larger clone is just one base off, so this is likely a read error. The same CDR3 also results from other DNA sequences found in this sample. The genes are TRDV1 and TRDJ3; TRDD3 matches 11 bases. Germline CDR1 is TSWWSYY and CDR2 is QGS. The CDR3 spans 22 residues. CDR3 sequence reads: CALGEREYWGISSSWDTRQMFF. CDR3 nucleotide sequence: TGTGCTCTTGGGGAACGGGAGTACTGGGGGATAAGTAGCTCCTGGGACACCCGTCAGATGTTTTTC.

This clone was recorded many times. TCRdb's protein, taken from a much larger clone, differs from this DNA's translation at residue 16, likely owing to a read error; the protein displayed comes from the DNA. The rearrangement links TRDV1 to TRDJ1, with TRDD3 matching 11 bases. This CDR3 region has 21 residues. The J segment lost 5 bases and the V segment lost 3 bases, leaving 23 bases of the junction unmatched. The germline V gene encodes CDR1 TSWWSYY and CDR2 QGS. DNA for the CDR3: TGTGCTCTTGGGGAGGAAGGGGCCTTCCCAATACTGGGGGATAGAGCGGATAAACTCATCTTT. This codes for CALGEEGAFPILGDRADKLIF.

Note on this clone: The protein that TCRdb holds for this DNA derives from a much larger clone and differs from the translated DNA at residue 7, which likely indicates a read error; the protein shown here is translated from the DNA. V and J are TRDV1 and TRDJ1; TRDD3 aligns across 9 bases. As TCRdb names no J gene, one was assigned here on the basis of a DNA match to germline. Germline-derived CDR1 and CDR2 are TSWWSYY and QGS. The CDR3 is 17 amino acids. V was pared by 8 bases and J by 0 bases, with 13 bases of the junction left unmatched. The CDR3 sequence is CALKKGNWGKYTDKLIF. DNA for the CDR3: TGTGCTCTTAAGAAAGGTAACTGGGGGAAGTACACCGATAAACTCATCTTT.

Concerning this clone itself: The protein that TCRdb holds for this DNA derives from a much larger clone and differs from the translated DNA at residue 12, which likely indicates a read error; the protein shown here is translated from the DNA. This chain uses TRDV3 with TRDJ1; 9 bases align to TRDD2. The J gene comes from matching the DNA to germline here; TCRdb lacks it. CDR3 length: 20 amino acids. Germline CDR1 and CDR2: TVYSNPD and GDNSRS (reference sequence). J was trimmed by 1 base and V by 3 bases; bases with no gene match: 24. CDR3 sequence (DNA): TGTGCCTTCATACCTTCCTACTCGTTCCGGGGGATGCAAGGCACCGATAAACTCATCTTT. Protein product: CAFIPSYSFRGMQGTDKLIF.

The table lists this clone with a few counts. The translation of this DNA and the TCRdb protein of a much larger clone differ at residue 12, probably owing to a read error; the protein shown here is translated from the DNA. This chain joins TRDV1 and TRDJ1; D may be TRDD3 (5 bases). The J gene was not available in TCRdb and was assigned here by matching the DNA to germline segments. CDR1 TSWWSYY and CDR2 QGS come from the germline V gene. V lost 0 bases and J lost 0, with 38 bases in between. The CDR3 consists of 25 residues. CDR3 amino acids: CALGELGRLGYPSSSGGQYTDKLIF. CDR3 nucleotides: TGTGCTCTTGGGGAACTAGGCAGGCTCGGCTACCCTAGCTCATCCGGGGGGCAGTACACCGATAAACTCATCTTT.

Comment on this clone: For this DNA, TCRdb reports the protein of a much larger clone, which diverges at residue 6, most likely from a read error; the protein presented here is translated directly from the DNA. V usage is TRDV1 and J usage is TRDJ1, with D perhaps TRDD2 (6 bases). As TCRdb names no J gene, one was assigned here on the basis of a DNA match to germline. V shed 3 bases and J shed 1 base, with 27 bases lying between them. Germline lookup yields CDR1 TSWWSYY and CDR2 QGS. The CDR3 contains 20 residues. The CDR3 sequence: CALGDCDLPRLLLLTDKLIF. The CDR3, as DNA: TGTGCTCTTGGGGACTGTGACCTTCCCCGTCTACTTTTACTCACCGATAAACTCATCTTT.

On this clone itself: TCRdb attributes to this sequence the protein of a much larger clone, which differs from the DNA translation at residue 10; a read error is likely, and the protein displayed is translated from the DNA. The chain uses TRDV1 and TRDJ1; 13 bases fit TRDD3. The J gene, absent from TCRdb, was called here by matching the DNA to germline. The germline CDR1 and CDR2 sequences are TSWWSYY and QGS. CDR3 length equals 25 residues. Germline trimming cut 0 bases from V and 2 bases from J; bases unmatched to any gene: 27. In nucleotides, the CDR3 is TGTGCTCTTGGGGAACTTAAACTCCTACAGTTACTGGGGGATACGCGTATCCGAAAGACCGATAAACTCATCTTT. Its translation: CALGELKLLQLLGDTRIRKTDKLIF.

This clone has just a few counts. A far larger clone is only one base removed, so a read error is likely. Other DNA sequences of this sample code for an identical CDR3. The rearrangement uses TRDV1 and TRDJ1, with 10 bases aligning to TRDD3. Germline matching of the DNA provided the J gene here, since TCRdb leaves it blank. The germline CDR1 and CDR2 sequences are TSWWSYY and QGS. This CDR3 is 25 amino acids long. The CDR3 loop reads CALGDSPTTEPQPRTGGLPTDKLIF. In nucleotides, the CDR3 is TGTGCTCTCGGGGACTCTCCTACAACGGAACCCCAACCCCGTACTGGGGGATTACCAACCGATAAACTCATCTTT.

A few counts support this clone. A read error is likely here: a far larger clone is one base away. The rearrangement uses TRDV2 and TRDJ1, with 9 bases that match TRDD3. Since TCRdb gives no J gene, matching the DNA to germline was used here to assign it. The CDR3 extends over 19 amino acids. V was clipped by 2 bases and J by 2 bases; unmatched bases: 17. Germline assignment: CDR1 GEAIGNYY and CDR2 EKD. The CDR3 spells CACDILDTGGPENTDKLIF. Written as DNA, the CDR3 is TGTGCCTGTGACATTCTAGATACTGGGGGACCTGAGAATACCGATAAACTCATCTTT.

This clone was counted a few times. The protein TCRdb lists belongs to a much larger clone and differs from this DNA's translation at residue 6, which points to a read error; the protein shown is made from the DNA. The chain is built from TRDV1 and TRDJ1; D not certain. TCRdb supplies no J gene; here it was assigned by aligning the nucleotide sequence to germline. Trimming took 9 bases from V and 0 from J, leaving 23 bases between them. The CDR3 is 17 residues long. The germline V gene has CDR1 TSWWSYY and CDR2 QGS. Here the CDR3 DNA reads TGTGCTCTCCGGTGGGCGTCCACGAAAAAGTACACCGATAAACTCATCTTT. This encodes CALRWASTKKYTDKLIF.

This clone came up a few times. Given a far larger clone just one base away, this is likely a sequencing read error. The same CDR3 can be traced to other DNA sequences in this sample. This sequence joins TRDV1 and TRDJ1; 8 nucleotides agree with TRDD3. Here the J gene came from matching the DNA to germline, since TCRdb omits it. V lost 3 bases, J lost 0 bases, and 33 bases stayed unmatched. The CDR3 loop spans 25 amino acids. Germline CDR1 TSWWSYY, CDR2 QGS. CDR3 amino acids: CALGELVKRLTSTGGLIAYTDKLIF. For the CDR3, the DNA is TGTGCTCTTGGGGAGCTAGTGAAACGCCTCACGAGTACTGGGGGTCTTATCGCTTACACCGATAAACTCATCTTT.

Remarks on this clone: The translation of this DNA and the TCRdb protein of a much larger clone differ at residue 6, probably owing to a read error; the protein shown here is translated from the DNA. The CDR3 reads CALGEGTEQATSYPHWYMGTDKLIF. The CDR3 DNA sequence: TGTGCTCTTGGGGAAGGTACTGAACAGGCTACGTCCTACCCTCACTGGTATATGGGCACCGATAAACTCATCTTT. The V call is TRDV1, the J call TRDJ1; maybe TRDD2 (6 bases). No J gene was available from TCRdb, and it was assigned here by a germline match of the DNA. The V and J ends lost 2 bases and 1 base respectively, with 41 bases between them. The CDR3 is 25 amino acids. Per the germline V gene, CDR1 is TSWWSYY and CDR2 is QGS.

In this sample, this clone turned up a few times. It differs at one base from a far larger clone, so likely a read error. Additional DNA sequences in this sample encode the identical CDR3. The V call is TRDV2, the J call TRDJ1, with D tentatively TRDD2 (5 bases). TCRdb gives no J gene; it was assigned here by matching the DNA to germline. V gave up 8 bases and J gave up 0 bases, with 21 bases separating them. The germline gives CDR1 GEAIGNYY, CDR2 EKD. The CDR3 is made up of 16 amino acids. CDR3 sequence reads: CAFRLRPGYNTDKLIF. The CDR3 nucleotides are TGTGCCTTCCGCCTTCGGCCGGGGTACAACACCGATAAACTCATCTTT.

This clone was detected ten times or more. The chain recombines TRDV1 with TRDJ1, with 8 bases that match TRDD3. The V gene end was trimmed by 1 base and the J gene end by 0 bases; junction bases not matched to a gene: 10. This CDR3 has 18 residues. Germline assignment: CDR1 TSWWSYY and CDR2 QGS. CDR3 in amino acids: CALGERPYWGWYTDKLIF. CDR3 sequence (DNA): TGTGCTCTTGGGGAACGCCCGTACTGGGGGTGGTACACCGATAAACTCATCTTT.

On this clone itself: One base away lies a much larger clone, so this may be a sequencing read error. This chain connects TRDV2 to TRDJ2, with 9 bases fitting TRDD3. This CDR3 region has 17 residues. Germline V gene lookup returns CDR1 GEAIGNYY and CDR2 EKD. The CDR3 DNA is TGTGCCTGTGACGTCGACTGGGGGACAAGGTTCACAGCTCAACTCTTCTTT. Translated, it gives CACDVDWGTRFTAQLFF.

This clone was counted a few times. The translation of this DNA and the TCRdb protein of a much larger clone differ at residue 19, probably owing to a read error; the protein shown here is translated from the DNA. DNA for the CDR3: TGTGCTCTTGGGTTTTCCTACCTGCAAGACCTGGGGGATACTCGGGCAGCACAACCCTTCTTT. Its protein product is CALGFSYLQDLGDTRAAQPFF. No call exists for the J gene, whereas the V gene is TRDV1; the table's D call TRDD3 went unverified against the DNA. The length of the CDR3 is 21 residues. Germline-derived CDR1 and CDR2 are TSWWSYY and QGS.

This clone was counted ten times or more. At the DNA level, this CDR3 is encoded by other sequences in the same sample as well. The chain joins TRDV1 to TRDJ1; TRDD3 agrees at 7 bases. Trimming took 0 bases from V and 2 from J; bases not matched to a gene: 9. Germline V gene sequence: CDR1 TSWWSYY, CDR2 QGS. The CDR3 spans 17 residues. CDR3 amino acids: CALGELKYWGKTDKLIF. Here the CDR3 DNA reads TGTGCTCTTGGGGAACTGAAGTACTGGGGTAAAACCGATAAACTCATCTTT.

This chain joins TRDV1 and TRDJ1; TRDD3 matches 11 bases. TCRdb offers no J gene call, so here the DNA was matched to germline to obtain one. Looked up from germline, CDR1 is TSWWSYY and CDR2 is QGS. The CDR3 is 23 amino acids. Trimming removed 2 bases from V and 0 bases from J; junction bases left unmatched: 23. The DNA for the CDR3 is TGTGCTCTTGGGGAATTCACGGTTAGATGGGGGATACGACGTAGAACTTACACCGATAAACTCATCTTT. It encodes CALGEFTVRWGIRRRTYTDKLIF.

This clone has just a few counts. The TCRdb record carries a much larger clone's protein, which differs from this DNA's translation at residues 6 and 12; a read error is the likely cause, and the protein listed here is the DNA translation. The rearrangement joins TRDV1 to TRDJ1, with D hard to call. The CDR3 is made up of 17 amino acids. Trimming pared 4 bases from V and 3 bases from J, leaving 21 bases between. Looked up from germline, CDR1 is TSWWSYY and CDR2 is QGS. CDR3 in amino acids: CALGAVDGLEEADKLIF. The DNA for the CDR3 is TGTGCTCTTGGGGCGGTGGACGGTCTAGAGGAAGCCGATAAACTCATCTTT.